This entry is about one TCR beta chain. This entry belongs to a study of blood T cell repertoires in COVID-19. In the study overall: Samples representing acute and convalescent COVID-19 were sourced from the United States, Italy and Spain. The cDNA or gDNA used as material had been derived from T cells, B-cell-depleted T cells, or PBMCs.

The CDR3 is 14 amino acids. The V gene lost 4 bases and the J gene lost 0 bases, with 9 bases spanning the gap. In germline, CDR1 is LGHNA, CDR2 YSLEER. Clones were read by immunoSEQ multiplex PCR, and TCRdb kept only the in-frame ones, dropping some. The sample includes about 390,000 clones, 87% of them seen just once. Assignments of participants to cohorts depended upon their own reported clinical history. Donors of Cohort 3 who recovered were those that had two negative PCRs, clearance, or symptom resolution. This chain uses TRBV4-3 with TRBJ1-1, with a tentative D call TRBD1 (5 bases). This TCR came from a woman in her 50s who had recovered from COVID-19. Input material: PBMCs or T cells enriched from blood (not recorded which). The CDR3 reads CASSPDSMNTEAFF. In DNA, the CDR3 is TGCGCCAGCAGCCCCGACAGCATGAACACTGAAGCTTTCTTT.